The T cell receptor beta chain under discussion was sequenced for a study of shared clonotypes between healthy human individuals. Study at large: Per donor, CD8 memory used one plate, CD8 naive used two, CD4 memory used three and CD4 naive used three. Study-wide results and limits: The researchers took only blood, and tissue repertoires probably look different. Naive CD4 clonotypes were shared across several donors at around 5%.

The method was immunoSEQ multiplex PCR; TCRdb's version includes in-frame clones alone and lacks a portion of them. The sample contains some 2.4 million clones, 93% of which appear only once. In germline, CDR1 is SGHNT, CDR2 YENEEA. The V segment lost 3 bases and the J segment 4 bases; nucleotides outside the gene matches: 5. The CDR3 extends over 16 amino acids. The donors were all Caucasian adults (living in Nashville, Tennessee). To note about this clone: Its antigen is unidentified.

The sequenced sample was naive CD4+ T cells from PBMCs. The subset: CD45RA+ positively selected. The sequence derives from a young man in good health. Some clones in this sample may be carry-over from other donors' samples. V is TRBV11-3 and J is TRBJ2-3, with 12 bases fitting TRBD2. In DNA, the CDR3 is TGTGCCAGCAGCTTCGGACTAGCGGGAAAGGCAGATACGCAGTATTTT. It specifies CASSFGLAGKADTQYF.